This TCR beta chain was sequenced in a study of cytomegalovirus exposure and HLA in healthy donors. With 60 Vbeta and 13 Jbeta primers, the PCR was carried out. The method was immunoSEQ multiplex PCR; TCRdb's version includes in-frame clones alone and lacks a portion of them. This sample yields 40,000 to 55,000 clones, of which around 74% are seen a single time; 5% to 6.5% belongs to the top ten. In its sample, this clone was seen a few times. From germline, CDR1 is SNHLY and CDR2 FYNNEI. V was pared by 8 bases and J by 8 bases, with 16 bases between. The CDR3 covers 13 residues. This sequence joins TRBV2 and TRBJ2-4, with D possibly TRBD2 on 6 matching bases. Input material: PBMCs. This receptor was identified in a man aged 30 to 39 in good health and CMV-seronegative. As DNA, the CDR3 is TGTGCCAGCCTGGGGGGATTTGATTACATTCAGTACTTC. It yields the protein CASLGGFDYIQYF.